A single sample is the source of the 8 T cell receptor beta chains below, sequenced in a study of cytomegalovirus exposure and HLA in healthy donors. PCR involved 60 Vbeta and 13 Jbeta primers. Method: immunoSEQ multiplex PCR; TCRdb's copy keeps in-frame clones and lacks some. Of around 180,000 clones in the sample, roughly 70% were seen once. Sequenced input: PBMCs. These receptors all stem from a girl under 18 in good health and CMV-seronegative.

The chain combines TRBV10-3 with TRBJ1-4; 10 bases fit TRBD1. This CDR3 is built from 14 residues. Germline V gene lookup returns CDR1 ENHRY and CDR2 SYGVKD. V shed 4 bases and J 8 bases; nucleotides not matched to a gene: 4. CDR3 residues: CAISAGTGVEKLFF. The CDR3 nucleotides are TGTGCCATCAGTGCCGGGACAGGGGTAGAAAAACTGTTTTTT.

This chain connects TRBV19 to TRBJ2-2; D is perhaps TRBD1 (5 bases). V was shortened by 4 bases and J by 8 bases, with 11 bases between the two germline ends. CDR1 and CDR2 (germline): LNHDA, SQIVND (reference sequence). The CDR3 is 13 residues long. The CDR3 protein is CASSRGQTGELFF. For the CDR3, the DNA is TGTGCCAGTAGTAGGGGCCAGACAGGGGAGCTGTTTTTT.

This CDR3 is CSVGPGVGSGANVLTF. CDR3 nucleotides: TGCAGCGTGGGGCCGGGAGTAGGGTCTGGGGCCAACGTCCTGACTTTC. The chain combines TRBV29-1 with TRBJ2-6; weak D call: TRBD2 (6 bases). The germline gives CDR1 SQVTM, CDR2 ANQGSEA. Trimming pared 6 bases from V and 1 base from J, leaving 16 bases between. CDR3 length equals 16 residues.

The V gene is TRBV7-9, the J gene TRBJ2-3; TRBD1 agrees at 7 bases. Unmatched junction bases numbered 10, after V lost 5 bases and J lost 2 bases. The CDR3 has 16 amino acids. Germline V CDR1 and CDR2: SEHNR, FQNEAQ (reference sequence). The CDR3 spells CASSPSGRGLTDTQYF. CDR3 sequence (DNA): TGTGCCAGCAGCCCATCAGGAAGGGGGCTCACAGATACGCAGTATTTT.

V and J are TRBV6-1 and TRBJ2-4; 9 bases are a match to TRBD1. CDR3 length equals 19 residues. Trimming removed 4 bases from V and 0 bases from J; junction bases left unmatched: 13. CDR1 and CDR2 from the germline V gene are MNHNS and SASEGT. For the CDR3, the DNA is TGTGCCAGCAGTGGCCCGACCCGGACAGGGGACTTAGCCAAAAACATTCAGTACTTC. Protein sequence: CASSGPTRTGDLAKNIQYF.

For the CDR3, the DNA is TGTGCCAGCAGACCACAGGGGAGGGAGACCCAGTACTTC. Translating gives CASRPQGRETQYF. The rearrangement joins TRBV6-1 to TRBJ2-5, with a weak D call TRBD1 (7 bases). Germline-derived CDR1 and CDR2 are MNHNS and SASEGT. Trimming cost V 6 bases and J 5 bases, with 13 bases left between them. CDR3 length: 13 residues.

The chain carries TRBV27 and TRBJ2-7, with D tentatively TRBD1 (5 bases). The CDR3 runs 15 residues. Germline lookup yields CDR1 MNHEY and CDR2 SMNVEV (reference sequence). The V end lost 4 bases, the J end lost 7 bases, and 20 bases lay between the germline ends. The CDR3 DNA follows: TGTGCCAGCAGTTCGAGGACACTGGCTTTGGGGGAGCAGTACTTC. The encoded protein is CASSSRTLALGEQYF.

In this sample, this clone turned up once. The chain joins TRBV20-1 to TRBJ2-7; D gene uncertain. The CDR3 covers 11 residues. Germline CDR1 DFQATT, CDR2 SNEGSKA (reference sequence). V was pared by 0 bases and J by 5 bases, with 5 bases between. CDR3 sequence: CSARDGHEQYF. Written as DNA, the CDR3 is TGCAGTGCTAGAGATGGGCACGAGCAGTACTTC.